What follows describes a single T cell receptor beta chain. No antigen is known for it. The data originate from a study of Tregs in tolerant kidney transplant recipients. The wider study: Mixed chimerism was transient after nonmyeloablative marrow transplants from related graft donors. Sorting after B cell culture yielded CD25+CD127- and 4-1BB+CD40L- CD4+ cells. Activated donor B cells came from 10-day culture on CD40L 3T3 cells.

Findings and caveats of the study: The most relevant donor-specific Treg TCRbeta repertoire apparently came from expansion with activated donor B cells.

Clones were read by immunoSEQ multiplex PCR, and TCRdb kept only the in-frame ones, dropping some. The sample carries 9,500 to 11,000 clones, around 91% recorded once. This CDR3 spans 16 amino acids. Trimming removed 2 bases from V and 8 bases from J; junction bases left unmatched: 6. Per germline, CDR1 SGHDN and CDR2 FVKESK. The source is a human patient who received a combined kidney and bone marrow transplant. V usage is TRBV14 and J usage is TRBJ2-1; 13 positions match TRBD2. The source was Tregs from blood cultured with allogeneic cells, collected before the transplant. CDR3 coding DNA: TGTGCCAGCAGCCAATTTGGACTAGCGGGAGTGGATGAGCAGTTCTTC. Protein: CASSQFGLAGVDEQFF.